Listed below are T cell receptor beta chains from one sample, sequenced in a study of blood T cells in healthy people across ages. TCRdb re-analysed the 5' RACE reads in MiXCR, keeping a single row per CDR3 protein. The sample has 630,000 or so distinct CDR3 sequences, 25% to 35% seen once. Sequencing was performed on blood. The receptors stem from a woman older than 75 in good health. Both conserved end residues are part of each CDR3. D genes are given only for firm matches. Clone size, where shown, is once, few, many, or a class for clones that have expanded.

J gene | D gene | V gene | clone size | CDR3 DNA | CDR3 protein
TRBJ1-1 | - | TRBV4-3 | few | TGCGCCAGCAGCCAGGAACGACAGAGCGTGAACACTGAAGCTTTCTTT | CASSQERQSVNTEAFF
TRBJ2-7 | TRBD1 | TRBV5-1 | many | TGCGCCAGCAGCTCACCGGGACAGGGGGCGATTGAGCAGTACTTC | CASSSPGQGAIEQYF
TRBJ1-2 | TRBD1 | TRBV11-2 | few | TGTGCCAGCAGCTCACCGGGACAGGGCTTGATAGGCTACACCTTC | CASSSPGQGLIGYTF
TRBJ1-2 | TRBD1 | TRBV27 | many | TGTGCCAGCAGCTTACAGGGGGGGAACTATGGCTACACCTTC | CASSLQGGNYGYTF
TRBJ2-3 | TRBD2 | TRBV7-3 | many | TGTGCCAGCAGCCCCGGCGGGGGGTACACAGATACGCAGTATTTT | CASSPGGGYTDTQYF
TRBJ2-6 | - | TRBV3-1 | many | TGTGCCAGCACCGTTCGGCGCGTCGGAAGCTCTGGGGCCAACGTCCTGACTTTC | CASTVRRVGSSGANVLTF
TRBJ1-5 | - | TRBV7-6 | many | TGTGCCAGCAGTACCAATAGGGGCCTCAATCAGCCCCAGCATTTT | CASSTNRGLNQPQHF
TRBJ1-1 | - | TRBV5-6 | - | TGTGCCAGCAGCTTGAAAGAAGAAGCTTTCTTT | CASSLKEEAFF
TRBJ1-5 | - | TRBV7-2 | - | TGTGCCAGCAGCTTAGCAGGGGTGGCAAATCAGCCCCAGCATTTT | CASSLAGVANQPQHF
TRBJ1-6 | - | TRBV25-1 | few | TGTGCCAGCAGTGAATATCCTCGGGACGCGAGAACCTATAATTCACCCCCCCACTTT | CASSEYPRDARTYNSPPHF
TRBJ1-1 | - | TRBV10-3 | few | TGTGCCATCAGTGAGTCGAGGGGGGTTGAAGCTTTCTTT | CAISESRGVEAFF
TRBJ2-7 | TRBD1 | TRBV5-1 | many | TGTGCCAGCAGCCTAAGGACAGGGGGGAGTAACGAGCAGTACTTC | CASSLRTGGSNEQYF
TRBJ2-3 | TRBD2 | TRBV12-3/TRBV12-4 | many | TGTGCCAGCAGTTTAGCGGCTAGCGGGGGGGCTAGCACAGATACGCAGTATTTT | CASSLAASGGASTDTQYF
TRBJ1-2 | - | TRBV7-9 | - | TGTGCCACAATATCGGGTAGGGCGGTGGAGGTTGATGGCCACACCTTC | CATISGRAVEVDGHTF
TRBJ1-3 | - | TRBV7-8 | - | TGTGCCAGCAGCTCCCGACGGGGGAAGGGAAACACCATATATTTT | CASSSRRGKGNTIYF
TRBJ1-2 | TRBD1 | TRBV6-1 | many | TGTGCCAGCAGTGTCCGGACAGGCTCTGACTATGGCTACACCTTC | CASSVRTGSDYGYTF
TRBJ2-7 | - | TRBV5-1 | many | TGCGCCAGCAGCTTGGAGGCGGCGCCGGTCTACGAGCAGTACTTC | CASSLEAAPVYEQYF
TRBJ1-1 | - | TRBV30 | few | TGTGCCTGGAGTGGAAGGGAGGGTATGAACACTGAAGCTTTCTTT | CAWSGREGMNTEAFF
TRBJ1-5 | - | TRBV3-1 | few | TGTGCCAGCAGCCAAGGGGCCAGGAGCAATCAGCCCCAGCATTTT | CASSQGARSNQPQHF
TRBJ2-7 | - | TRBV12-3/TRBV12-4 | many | TGTGCCAGCAGTTTAGCCCGTTCCTACGAGCAGTACTTC | CASSLARSYEQYF
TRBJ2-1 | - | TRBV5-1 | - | TGCGCCAGCAGCTTGGCCGGTCTAACGAATGAGCAGTTCTTC | CASSLAGLTNEQFF
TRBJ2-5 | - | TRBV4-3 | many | TGCGCCAGCAGCCAAGTCAGGGGGGGCAATGAGCAGTACTTC | CASSQVRGGNEQYF
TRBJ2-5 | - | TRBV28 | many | TGTGCCAGCAGTTTTCTTCGGGTGGGGGGCAGGGAGACCCAGTACTTC | CASSFLRVGGRETQYF
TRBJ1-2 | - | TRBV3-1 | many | TGTGCCAGCAGCCAGGGACGACAGGCCAACTATGGCTACACCTTC | CASSQGRQANYGYTF
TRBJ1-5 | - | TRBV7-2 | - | TGTGCCAGCAGCTTAGTTGCTCAACAGCCCCAGCATTTT | CASSLVAQQPQHF
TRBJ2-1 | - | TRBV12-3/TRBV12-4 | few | TGTGCCAGTTCAAGGGGGAGGGCAGATGAGCAGTTCTTC | CASSRGRADEQFF
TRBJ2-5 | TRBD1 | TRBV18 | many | TGTGCCAGCTCACCCACGCCGGGACAGGGTCAGGAGACCCAGTACTTC | CASSPTPGQGQETQYF
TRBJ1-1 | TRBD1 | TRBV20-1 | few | TGCAGTGCCCCCCATTTCGGGAGCGTTCGGACAGGGCGAGGGATGAACACTGAAGCTTTCTTT | CSAPHFGSVRTGRGMNTEAFF
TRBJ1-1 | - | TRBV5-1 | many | TGCGCCAGCAGCCTGGGGGCCCAAATCCCCGAAGCTTTCTTT | CASSLGAQIPEAFF
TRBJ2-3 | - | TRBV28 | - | TGTGCCAGCAGTTTAGGACTGTCGGGCACAGATACGCAGTATTTT | CASSLGLSGTDTQYF
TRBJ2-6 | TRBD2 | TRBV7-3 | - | TGTGCCAGCAGCTTATCGGGGGGGACTAACTCTGGGGCCAACGTCCTGACTTTC | CASSLSGGTNSGANVLTF
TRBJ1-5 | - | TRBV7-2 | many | TGTGCCAGCAGTCCGACACTGATTTGGCCTCAGCCCCAGCATTTT | CASSPTLIWPQPQHF
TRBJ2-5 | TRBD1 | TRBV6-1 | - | TGTGCCAGCAGCAGACAGGGGGAGACCCAAGAGACCCAGTACTTC | CASSRQGETQETQYF
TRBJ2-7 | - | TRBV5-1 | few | TGCGCCAGCAGCTTGGTGGAAGCCCGCGAGCAGTACTTC | CASSLVEAREQYF
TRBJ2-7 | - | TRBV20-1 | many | TGCAGTGCTCAAGGGGCGGCTAGTACCTACGAGCAGTACTTC | CSAQGAASTYEQYF
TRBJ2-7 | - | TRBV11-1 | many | TGTGCCAGCAGCTTAGACAGGCAATCCTACGAGCAGTACTTC | CASSLDRQSYEQYF
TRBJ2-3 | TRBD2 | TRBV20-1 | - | TGCAGTGCTAGTCTCGCGGGAGCTACCACAGATACGCAGTATTTT | CSASLAGATTDTQYF
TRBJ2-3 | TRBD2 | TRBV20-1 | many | TGCAGTCAAGCGGGGGGGCCTGTAGATACGCAGTATTTT | CSQAGGPVDTQYF
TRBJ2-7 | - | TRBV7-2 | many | TGTGCCAGCAGCCCCAACGGGGCATTTGGTGAGCAGTACTTC | CASSPNGAFGEQYF
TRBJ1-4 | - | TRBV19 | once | TGTGCCAGTAGTATGAATCCTAATGAAAAACTGTTTTTT | CASSMNPNEKLFF
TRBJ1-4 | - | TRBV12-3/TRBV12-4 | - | TGTGCCAGCAGGGCCCGGCCTAATGAAAAACTGTTTTTT | CASRARPNEKLFF
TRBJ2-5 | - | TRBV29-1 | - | TGCAGCGTCCGGAGGGAGACCCAGTACTTC | CSVRRETQYF
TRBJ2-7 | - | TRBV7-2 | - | TGTGCCAGCAGCTTAGGTGGGACCCAAGCCTACGAGCAGTACTTC | CASSLGGTQAYEQYF
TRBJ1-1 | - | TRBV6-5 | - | TGTGCCAGCAGAACCATTGGGGGTCCGAACACTGAAGCTTTCTTT | CASRTIGGPNTEAFF
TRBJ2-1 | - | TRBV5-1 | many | TGCGCCAGCAGCTTGGACCGGAGCAGGGGCACTGAGCAGTTCTTC | CASSLDRSRGTEQFF
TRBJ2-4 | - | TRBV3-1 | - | TGTGCCAGCAGCCCATACTCCAAAAACATTCAGTACTTC | CASSPYSKNIQYF
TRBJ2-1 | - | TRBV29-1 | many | TGCAGCGTTGATTGGCAGCCAGGGGATGAGCAGTTCTTC | CSVDWQPGDEQFF
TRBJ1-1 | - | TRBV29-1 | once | TGCAGCGTTTTCGGGGAGAACACTGAAGCTTTCTTT | CSVFGENTEAFF
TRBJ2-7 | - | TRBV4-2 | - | TGTGCCAGCAGCCAAGACGTCTCTTCCTTCTCCGAGCAGTACTTC | CASSQDVSSFSEQYF
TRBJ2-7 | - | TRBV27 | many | TGTGCCAGCAGCCTAGGGGGGGCAGCGTCATCCTACGAGCAGTACTTC | CASSLGGAASSYEQYF
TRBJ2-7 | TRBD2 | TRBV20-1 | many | TGCAGTGCTCCATGGACTAGCGGGGAATTCGACGAGCAGTACTTC | CSAPWTSGEFDEQYF
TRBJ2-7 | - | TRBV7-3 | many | TGTGCCAGCAGCTTAGATAGGGGTACGAAGCAGTACTTC | CASSLDRGTKQYF
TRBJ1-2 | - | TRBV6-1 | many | TGTGCCAGCAGTGAAAGCAGGGCCCGCCTCGATGGCTACACCTTC | CASSESRARLDGYTF
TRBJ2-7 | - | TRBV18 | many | TGTGCCAGCTCACGTGCGAATAACTACGAGCAGTACTTC | CASSRANNYEQYF
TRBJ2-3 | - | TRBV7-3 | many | TGTGCCAGCAGCCCCGTGGTGGGGGTTAGAGATACGCAGTATTTT | CASSPVVGVRDTQYF